The next 5 T cell receptor beta chains were all read from a single sample in a study of T cell responses to AZD1222 COVID-19 vaccine (dated by TCRdb to the early 2020s). The method behind the library was the immunoSEQ multiplex PCR assay. TCRdb holds this immuneACCESS table with in-frame rearrangements only. Some clones are missing; in checked studies, unresolved V genes explain under half, and the rest has no known cause. This sample gives about 120,000 clones in total; about nine tenths of them show up just once. The biggest ten clones account for approximately 7.5% of the sample. This specimen's time point label, interpreted: baseline before first vaccination. The sequencing here drew on peripheral blood, taken on day 0 of AZD1222 vaccination. The source is an adult in good health.

The CDR3 nucleotides read TGCGCCAGCAGTGAGTCGGCTGGGGCCTGGGACGAGCAGTACTTC. Its translation is CASSESAGAWDEQYF. The chain carries TRBV10-2 and TRBJ2-7; TRBD1 might be the D (5 bases). Germline CDR1 is WSHSY and CDR2 is SAAADI. This CDR3 has 15 residues. The V end lost 0 bases, the J end lost 5 bases, and 14 bases lay between the germline ends.

There are a few counts of this clone. The chain combines TRBV11-2 with TRBJ1-2; a possible D gene is TRBD1 (5 bases). V shed 2 bases and J shed 4 bases, with 17 bases lying between them. This CDR3 spans 16 amino acids. Germline CDR1 reads SGHAT; CDR2 reads FQNNGV. The CDR3 sequence is CASSLITAGMGYGYTF. CDR3 bases: TGTGCCAGCAGCTTAATCACGGCAGGGATGGGCTATGGCTACACCTTC.

The V gene is TRBV2, the J gene TRBJ2-2; D is possibly TRBD1 (5 bases). The CDR3 has 15 residues. Per germline, CDR1 SNHLY and CDR2 FYNNEI. V was shortened by 4 bases and J by 6 bases, with 15 bases between the two germline ends. CDR3 residues: CASSVWGPNPGELFF. The CDR3 bases are TGTGCCAGCAGTGTTTGGGGCCCTAACCCCGGGGAGCTGTTTTTT.

The gene calls are TRBV7-3 and TRBJ2-2; D remains unclear. From germline, CDR1 is SGHTA and CDR2 FQGTGA. V was cut by 3 bases and J by 2 bases, with 4 bases left in between. This CDR3 is 13 amino acids long. The CDR3 reads CASSFSNTGELFF. The CDR3 nucleotides read TGTGCCAGCAGCTTCTCCAACACCGGGGAGCTGTTTTTT.

CDR3 in DNA: TGTGCCAGCAGCGCAGGGCTGGGGTACACTGAAGCTTTCTTT. Its protein is CASSAGLGYTEAFF. This sequence joins TRBV7-9 and TRBJ1-1; a possible D gene is TRBD1 (5 bases). The CDR3 runs 14 residues. CDR1 is SEHNR, CDR2 FQNEAQ, per germline (reference sequence). Trimming stripped 5 bases from V and 3 bases from J, with 13 bases between.